This T cell receptor beta chain is from a study of cytomegalovirus exposure and HLA in healthy donors. In the PCR, 60 Vbeta and 13 Jbeta primers were used. Assay used: immunoSEQ multiplex PCR; TCRdb lists only in-frame clones, some missing. Of some 160,000 clones listed, about 72% are singletons. General observations from the study: The study designated about 180 TCR beta chains cytomegalovirus-associated.

Regarding this clone: Its antigen remains unknown.

This receptor was obtained from a man between 60 and 75 years old in good health and CMV-seronegative. Sequencing was carried out using PBMCs.

CDR3 residues: CASRTPSYEQYF. CDR3 nucleotide sequence: TGTGCCAGCAGAACACCCTCCTACGAGCAGTACTTC. The V and J genes are TRBV6-5 and TRBJ2-7; the D is unclear. Looked up from germline, CDR1 is MNHEY and CDR2 is SVGAGI. The V end was cut by 6 bases, the J end by 0 bases, with 6 bases between. The CDR3 loop spans 12 amino acids.